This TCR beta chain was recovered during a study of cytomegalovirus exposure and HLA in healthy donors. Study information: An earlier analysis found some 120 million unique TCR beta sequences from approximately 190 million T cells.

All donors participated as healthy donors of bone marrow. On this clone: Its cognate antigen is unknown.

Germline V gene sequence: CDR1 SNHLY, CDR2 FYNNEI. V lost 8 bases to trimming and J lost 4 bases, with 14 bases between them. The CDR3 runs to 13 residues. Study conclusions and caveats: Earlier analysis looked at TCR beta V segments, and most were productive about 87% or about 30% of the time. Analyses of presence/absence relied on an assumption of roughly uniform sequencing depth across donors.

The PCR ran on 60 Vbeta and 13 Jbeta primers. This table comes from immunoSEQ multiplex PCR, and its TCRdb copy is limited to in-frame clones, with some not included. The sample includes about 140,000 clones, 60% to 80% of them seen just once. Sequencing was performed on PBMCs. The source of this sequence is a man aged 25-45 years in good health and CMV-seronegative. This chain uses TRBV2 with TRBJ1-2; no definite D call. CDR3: CASQTEIPYGYTF. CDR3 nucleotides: TGTGCCAGCCAAACAGAAATCCCCTATGGCTACACCTTC.